These T cell receptor beta chains were read from a single sample in a study of cytomegalovirus exposure and HLA in healthy donors. Sequenced by immunoSEQ multiplex PCR; TCRdb stores in-frame clones only, minus some. This repertoire shows more than 95,000 clones, 66% found once; its top ten account for around 3.5%. The specimen sequenced was PBMCs. These receptors were taken from a woman between 50 and 59 years old in good health and CMV-seronegative. Each CDR3 is given with its conserved first and last residue. The order of the fields is clone size, V gene, D gene, J gene, CDR3 DNA, CDR3 protein. D genes are given only for firm matches. Expanded clones get a size class; other rows say once, few or many, or leave the size out.

-,TRBV11-2,TRBD2,TRBJ2-4,TGTGCCAGCAGCCCTAGCGGCCCTGGGAACATTCAGTACTTC,CASSPSGPGNIQYF
-,TRBV23-1,TRBD1,TRBJ2-5,TGCGCCAGCAGTCAACCGCCTAACGGGACAGGGGGTTATGAGACCCAGTACTTC,CASSQPPNGTGGYETQYF
-,TRBV4-3,-,TRBJ2-2,TGCGCCAGCAGCCAAGGGTTTTCAGGGCTGAACACCGGGGAGCTGTTTTTT,CASSQGFSGLNTGELFF
-,TRBV15,-,TRBJ2-3,TGTGCCACCAGCGACACAGCAGGGGCGCAAGATACGCAGTATTTT,CATSDTAGAQDTQYF
few,TRBV2,TRBD1,TRBJ1-4,TGTGCCAGCACCGGACAGGGGGCAACTAATGAAAAACTGTTTTTT,CASTGQGATNEKLFF
few,TRBV4-2,TRBD1,TRBJ2-6,TGTGCCAGCAGCCAGGAAACAGGGGATGGGGCCAACGTCCTGACTTTC,CASSQETGDGANVLTF
-,TRBV19,-,TRBJ2-7,TGTGCCAGTAGTTACAGGGTAGCCTACGAGCAGTACTTC,CASSYRVAYEQYF
-,TRBV5-4,-,TRBJ2-3,TGTGCCAGCAGCTTGAGGGGGACGAGGGGGGATACGCAGTATTTT,CASSLRGTRGDTQYF
-,TRBV5-1,-,TRBJ2-1,TGCGCCAGCAGCCCCCGACTACCTCTGGTGTCCTACAATGAGCAGTTCTTC,CASSPRLPLVSYNEQFF
once,TRBV6-6,TRBD1,TRBJ2-2,TGTGCCAGCAGACACACCGACGACAGGGTCACCGGGGAGCTGTTTTTT,CASRHTDDRVTGELFF
-,TRBV28,TRBD1,TRBJ2-7,TGTGCCAGCAGTCGGACAGGGGTACCCTACGAGCAGTACTTC,CASSRTGVPYEQYF
-,TRBV7-9,TRBD2,TRBJ2-1,TGTGCCAGCAGCTCGCGGAGCCTAGCGGGACGGACCTACAATGAGCAGTTCTTC,CASSSRSLAGRTYNEQFF
-,TRBV9,TRBD1,TRBJ2-2,TGTGCCAGCAGCGTCGGGACAGGGGGCGCAACCGGGGAGCTGTTTTTT,CASSVGTGGATGELFF
-,TRBV10-2,-,TRBJ2-1,TGCGCCAGCAGTGAAGGACTGCAGATCAATGAGCAGTTCTTC,CASSEGLQINEQFF
-,TRBV9,-,TRBJ1-2,TGTGCCAGCAGCGTGGGAGCAGATAACTATGGCTACACCTTC,CASSVGADNYGYTF
-,TRBV7-2,TRBD2,TRBJ2-7,TGTGCCAGCAGCTCAGCGGGGGGGAGCTCCTACGAGCAGTACTTC,CASSSAGGSSYEQYF
few,TRBV6-5,-,TRBJ2-7,TGTGCCAGCAGTTACTCGATTCCGGGCTACGAGCAGTACTTC,CASSYSIPGYEQYF
-,TRBV18,TRBD2,TRBJ2-1,TGTGCCAGCTCACCCCCGGGACTAGCGGGAGATGAGCAGTTCTTC,CASSPPGLAGDEQFF
-,TRBV7-8,TRBD2,TRBJ2-7,TGTGCCAGCCATACCTATACTAGCGGGAGGTCCTACGAGCAGTACTTC,CASHTYTSGRSYEQYF
-,TRBV14,TRBD2,TRBJ2-3,TGTGCCAGCAGCCCAAGACGCAGCGGGATGGATACGCAGTATTTT,CASSPRRSGMDTQYF
-,TRBV10-3,-,TRBJ2-1,TGTGCCATCGGTTCAGGGGCCAATGAGCAGTTCTTC,CAIGSGANEQFF
-,TRBV30,TRBD2,TRBJ2-1,TGTGCCTGGGGGACTAGCGGGGACCACAATGAGCAGTTCTTC,CAWGTSGDHNEQFF
-,TRBV10-3,TRBD1,TRBJ2-2,TGTGCCATCAGAGAACAGGGGGCTGTGAACACCGGGGAGCTGTTTTTT,CAIREQGAVNTGELFF
-,TRBV5-1,-,TRBJ2-2,TGCGCCAGCAGCTTGATAGCGGCGAACACCGGGGAGCTGTTTTTT,CASSLIAANTGELFF
-,TRBV4-3,-,TRBJ1-4,TGCGCCAGCAGCCAGCCCGGGGGAGAGGAAAAACTGTTTTTT,CASSQPGGEEKLFF
-,TRBV6-4,-,TRBJ2-5,TGTGCCAGCACCCCAACGAGCGGGCGGATCGAAGAGACCCAGTACTTC,CASTPTSGRIEETQYF
once,TRBV15,TRBD1,TRBJ2-7,TGTGCCACCAGCAGACCCGGGACAGGGGACTACGAGCAGTACTTC,CATSRPGTGDYEQYF
-,TRBV5-1,TRBD1,TRBJ2-5,TGCGCCAGCGGATCGGGGGACAGGGTCCAAGAGACCCAGTACTTC,CASGSGDRVQETQYF
-,TRBV19,-,TRBJ2-1,TGTGCCAGTAGGGCCAGATCCTACAATGAGCAGTTCTTC,CASRARSYNEQFF
-,TRBV7-9,TRBD2,TRBJ2-3,TGTGCCAGCAGCTCTTTAGCGGGAAACACAGATACGCAGTATTTT,CASSSLAGNTDTQYF